This entry describes one T cell receptor (beta chain). The antigen it binds to is not known. Per-base qualities were not stored, and no clone one base away is much larger. The data derive from a study of CD8+ T cells in alopecia areata (dated by TCRdb to the late 2010s). With regard to the full study: The treated patients took part in an open-label pilot trial in which moderate-to-severe alopecia areata was treated with oral tofacitinib at 5 to 10 mg twice daily. Tofacitinib was given for 6 to 18 months, followed by 6 months of follow-up off drug to assess delayed response and recurrence. For the treated patients, the SALT score, which quantifies what percentage of scalp surface area is affected, served as the measure of disease severity. In both human patients and the C3H/HeJ mouse model, the study applied high-throughput TCRbeta sequencing to look at T cell clonal expansion in alopecia areata. In humans, TCRbeta sequencing was performed on scalp tissue and on sorted CD4+ and CD8+ peripheral blood T cells from healthy controls and from patients with patchy or totalis/universalis alopecia areata. Biopsies were taken from tofacitinib-treated patients at baseline and again at 4 and 24 weeks into treatment, and several of those patients also had a later scalp biopsy. Scalp clonality was compared across normal scalp (n=4), patchy alopecia areata scalp (n=8), and alopecia totalis/universalis scalp (n=8). RNA came from the PAXgene miRNA kit for fixed scalp, the miRNeasy kit for PBMCs, and the RNeasy kit for mouse skin. Amplification of TCRbeta CDR3 regions was done by immunoSEQ multiplex PCR using 35 Vbeta forward primers and 13 Jbeta reverse primers.

According to the study, the label for this sample's time point signals: 4 weeks on oral tofacitinib. The treatment or condition label here, explained by the study, means: oral pan-JAK inhibitor, 5-10 mg twice daily. Lesional scalp punch biopsies and peripheral blood were obtained from alopecia areata patients. PBMCs were isolated by density centrifugation and stained for CD3, CD4 and CD8, after which CD4+ and CD8+ T cells were sorted on a FACSAria. V trim: 4 bases; J trim: 4 bases; unmatched bases: 13. From the cysteine up to the phenylalanine, the CDR3 has a length of 16 residues. The DNA shown is the 48-base CDR3, in frame from base 1. Based on the germline V gene, the CDR1 and CDR2 sequences are SGHTS and YDEGEE. Results and caveats for the whole study, not just this receptor: Scalp TCR repertoire analysis is complicated because resident alphabeta T cells in normal human skin are also sequenced, whereas mouse skin is dominated by gammadelta T cells. With tofacitinib, both scalp clonality and the number of expanded CD8+ clones among the top 100 scalp clones went down significantly. Compared with normal scalp, lesional scalp, particularly in alopecia totalis/universalis, had higher clonality and more expanded CD8+ clones, which suggests antigenic drive. During tofacitinib treatment, many expanded lesional clones stuck around in both scalp and blood, and this persistence may partly explain why relapse happens after treatment is stopped. Because the treated cohort was small and included a single nonresponder, larger studies are needed to assess links between baseline CD8+ expansion and response. Shared TCR sequences between patients were less evident than in mice, which may be partly attributable to HLA diversity in the patient population.

Preparation of the library involved the immunoSEQ multiplex PCR assay. RNA was extracted from all samples and reverse transcribed into cDNA, which served as template for TCR sequencing. First-strand cDNA was synthesized using SuperScript III with a 2:1 mix of oligo-dT and random hexamers. A synthetic immune receptor repertoire was used to gauge amplification bias, and whatever bias remained was removed computationally. Per the authors' processing: Raw reads were preprocessed to remove errors, and CDR3 was defined by IMGT conventions from the conserved cysteine to phenylalanine. Clonality was computed by normalizing Shannon entropy by log2 of the number of productive unique TCRs and subtracting the result from 1. Scalp TCRbeta sequences were cross-referenced with sorted blood CD4 and CD8 repertoires so that the CD4 or CD8 identity of scalp clones could be inferred. The source is immuneACCESS, and TCRdb retained only in-frame sequences with V and J called. Part of the clones is not carried over; for the studies checked, unresolved V genes explain less than half of this, and the remainder is unexplained. V and J calls plus clone size are reproduced from that table; the DNA served to infer D and trimming. This sample lists 120,000 or so clones; around 63% were detected once. Jointly, the top ten make up under 7.5% of the sample.

The V and J segments used are TRBV5-8 and TRBJ1-2; TRBD1 aligns with 7 central bases. The starting material was CD4+ T cells sorted from blood, obtained at week 4, from a patient treated with tofacitinib. This TCR derives from a human donor with alopecia areata. The nucleotide sequence reads TGTGCCAGCAGCCATAATACAGGGGAAGGGTTCTATGGCTACACCTTC. Its protein reads: CASSHNTGEGFYGYTF. With the rest looked up from the reference TRBV5-8 and TRBJ1-2 genes rather than sequenced, the full variable domain is EAGVTQSPTHLIKTRGQQATLRCSPISGHTSVYWYQQALGLGLQFLLWYDEGEERNRGNFPPRFSGRQFPNYSSELNVNALELEDSALYLCASSHNTGEGFYGYTFGSGTRLTVV.